The 32 T cell receptor beta chains listed next were all sequenced from one sample in a study of T cell repertoires in cytomegalovirus infection. No antigens are known for them. From the reads, TCRdb called clonotypes with MiXCR, one entry per CDR3 protein. The sample yields hundreds of thousands of distinct CDR3 sequences, 30% to 35% seen once. The sample in question was cultured PBMCs, obtained from culture after CMV antigen stimulation. These receptors were taken from a human donor in good health (CMV status not recorded). Some clones in this sample may be carry-over from other donors' samples.

This clonotype turned up a few times. The V call is TRBV7-9, the J call TRBJ2-7, with D perhaps given as TRBD1 or TRBD2 (6 bases each). V shed 0 bases and J shed 3 bases, with 15 bases lying between them. CDR1 SEHNR and CDR2 FQNEAQ come from the germline V gene (reference sequence). The CDR3 extends over 16 amino acids. This chain's CDR3 is CASSLAGGSNYYEQYF. CDR3 in DNA: TGTGCCAGCAGCTTAGCCGGGGGCAGCAACTACTACGAGCAGTACTTC. The whole variable domain, filled in from reference TRBV7-9 and TRBJ2-7, reads DTGVSQNPRHKITKRGQNVTFRCDPISEHNRLYWYRQTLGQGPEFLTYFQNEAQLEKSRLLSDRFSAERPKGSFSTLEIQRTEQGDSAMYLCASSLAGGSNYYEQYFGPGTRLTVT.

This clonotype was seen many times. This sequence joins TRBV12-3 or TRBV12-4 and TRBJ2-1; TRBD2 aligns across 11 bases. J was trimmed by 0 bases and V by 6 bases; bases with no gene match: 16. CDR3 length: 20 residues. The CDR3 DNA follows: TGTGCCAGCAGCCGACCTCCCGGGACTAGCGGCCTTGGCTCCTACAATGAGCAGTTCTTC. Residues: CASSRPPGTSGLGSYNEQFF.

This clonotype came up a few times. This rearrangement joins TRBV12-5 to TRBJ2-5; possible D gene TRBD2, 5 bases. V was pared by 6 bases and J by 0 bases, with 8 bases between. The CDR3 is 13 amino acids. CDR1 and CDR2 (germline): LGHNT, FRNRAP. The CDR3 DNA follows: TGTGCTAGTGGATCGGGGTACCAAGAGACCCAGTACTTC. Translated: CASGSGYQETQYF. Drawing the rest from reference TRBV12-5 and TRBJ2-5, the complete variable domain is DARVTQTPRHKVTEMGQEVTMRCQPILGHNTVFWYRQTMMQGLELLAYFRNRAPLDDSGMPKDRFSAEMPDATLATLKIQPSEPRDSAVYFCASGSGYQETQYFGPGTRLLVL.

Only a few counts were recorded for this clonotype. The gene calls are TRBV5-6 and TRBJ1-1; D gene ambiguous. CDR3 size: 17 residues. Germline V gives CDR1 SGHDT, CDR2 YYEEEE. Trimming pared 0 bases from V and 1 base from J, leaving 16 bases between. The CDR3 coding sequence is TGTGCCAGCAGCTTGGGGCTGACCACGCGAACGAACACTGAAGCTTTCTTT. Translated: CASSLGLTTRTNTEAFF.

The CDR3 DNA is TGTGCCAGCAGCAATCCGGGACTAAAAAACATTCAGTACTTC. Its protein is CASSNPGLKNIQYF. The chain couples TRBV7-2 to TRBJ2-4; TRBD2 matches at 7 bases. Germline trimming cut 5 bases from V and 4 bases from J; bases unmatched to any gene: 5. This CDR3 has 14 amino acids. Germline assignment: CDR1 SGHTA and CDR2 FQGNSA.

Written as DNA, the CDR3 is TGTGCCAGCAACCGGGACTACTACACAGATACGCAGTATTTT. Its protein is CASNRDYYTDTQYF. The chain is built from TRBV7-4 and TRBJ2-3; 7 nucleotides line up with TRBD2. The CDR3 totals 14 residues. CDR1 is SGHVT and CDR2 is SQSDAQ in the germline V gene. V was pared by 7 bases and J by 2 bases, with 6 bases of the junction left unmatched.

The chain has TRBV11-2 and TRBJ2-1; no firm D call. In germline, CDR1 is SGHAT, CDR2 FQNNGV. This CDR3 region has 14 residues. V lost 5 bases, J lost 0 bases, and 8 bases lay in between. CDR3 sequence (DNA): TGTGCCAGCAGCCCTAGTAGCTCCTACAATGAGCAGTTCTTC. Its translation: CASSPSSSYNEQFF.

A few counts support this clonotype. This chain joins TRBV6-1 and TRBJ1-2; D is unclear. The CDR3 loop spans 15 amino acids. The ends were cut back, 4 bases at V and 3 bases at J, with 15 bases in the middle. Germline loops: CDR1 MNHNS, CDR2 SASEGT. The CDR3 nucleotides read TGTGCCAGCAGTGCCCGGACCTTGGTGGACTATGGCTACACCTTC. Protein product: CASSARTLVDYGYTF.

J is TRBJ1-1 and V is TRBV19, with 8 bases fitting TRBD1. The CDR3 sequence is 16 residues long. Per germline, CDR1 LNHDA and CDR2 SQIVND (reference sequence). The V and J ends lost 4 bases and 2 bases, in that order; junction bases with no gene match: 9. Here the CDR3 reads CASSTMGTGPNTEAFF. DNA of the CDR3: TGTGCCAGTAGTACTATGGGGACAGGCCCTAACACTGAAGCTTTCTTT.

The chain couples TRBV20-1 to TRBJ1-2, with 9 bases aligning to TRBD1. CDR1 is DFQATT and CDR2 is SNEGSKA in the germline V gene (reference sequence). Trimming took 5 bases from V and 4 from J; bases not matched to a gene: 5. The CDR3 is 13 amino acids. The CDR3 loop reads CSAPGQGAYGYTF. The CDR3 nucleotides read TGCAGTGCTCCGGGACAGGGAGCCTATGGCTACACCTTC.

This clonotype was detected ten times or more. The rearrangement uses TRBV6-5 and TRBJ2-3; D remains unclear. Germline CDR1 reads MNHEY; CDR2 reads SVGAGI. The CDR3 totals 13 residues. Trimming pared 6 bases from V and 10 bases from J, leaving 17 bases between. CDR3 loop: CASRPPTEGAQYF. The CDR3 nucleotides read TGTGCCAGCAGACCCCCGACCGAAGGCGCGCAGTATTTT.

This clonotype was seen ten or more times. This sequence joins TRBV11-2 and TRBJ2-7; no firm D call. Germline CDR1 SGHAT, CDR2 FQNNGV. Trimming took off 4 bases at V and 3 bases at J, with 4 bases between the two ends. This CDR3 spans 11 amino acids. CDR3 sequence: CASSSIYEQYF. The CDR3, as DNA: TGTGCCAGCAGCTCCATCTACGAGCAGTACTTC.

This clonotype was found many times. This rearrangement joins TRBV7-8 to TRBJ1-5, with D maybe TRBD1 (6 bases). Germline V gene lookup returns CDR1 SGHVS and CDR2 FQNEAQ. V shed 3 bases and J shed 4 bases, with 10 bases lying between them. The CDR3 runs 14 residues. Written as DNA, the CDR3 is TGTGCCAGCAGCTTCGCAGGGGAAAATCAGCCCCAGCATTTT. As protein: CASSFAGENQPQHF.

V and J are TRBV6-5 and TRBJ1-2; 10 bases are shared with TRBD1. The germline V gene encodes CDR1 MNHEY and CDR2 SVGAGI. The CDR3 runs 16 residues. The ends lost 6 bases at V and 2 bases at J; junction bases unmatched: 9. CDR3 coding DNA: TGTGCCAGCAGGACAGGGGGCCCTCCAGACAACTATGGCTACACCTTC. Residues: CASRTGGPPDNYGYTF.

The sample holds many counts of this clonotype. CDR3 in amino acids: CASSLDRANYGYTF. The CDR3 DNA follows: TGTGCCAGCAGCTTAGACCGAGCTAACTATGGCTACACCTTC. The V and J genes are TRBV11-2 and TRBJ1-2, with D uncertain. This CDR3 comprises 14 residues. Germline V gives CDR1 SGHAT, CDR2 FQNNGV. The V and J ends lost 0 bases and 0 bases respectively, with 5 bases between them. Full variable domain (outside the CDR3, taken from reference TRBV11-2 and TRBJ1-2): EAGVAQSPRYKIIEKRQSVAFWCNPISGHATLYWYQQILGQGPKLLIQFQNNGVVDDSQLPKDRFSAERLKGVDSTLKIQPAKLEDSAVYLCASSLDRANYGYTFGSGTRLTVV.

This clonotype showed up just once. This rearrangement joins TRBV6-5 to TRBJ2-1, with 8 bases fitting TRBD2. The germline V gene encodes CDR1 MNHEY and CDR2 SVGAGI. The CDR3 extends over 15 amino acids. Trimming took 5 bases from V and 3 from J; bases not matched to a gene: 6. The CDR3 protein is CASSPQRGRYNEQFF. The CDR3 bases are TGTGCCAGCAGTCCGCAGCGGGGGCGCTACAATGAGCAGTTCTTC.

This clonotype occurred many times. The chain employs TRBV7-9 and TRBJ2-6; possibly TRBD1 for D (6 bases). The CDR3 runs 18 residues. V shed 4 bases and J shed 0 bases, with 16 bases lying between them. Germline CDR1 is SEHNR and CDR2 is FQNEAQ (reference sequence). The CDR3 DNA sequence: TGTGCCAGCAGCTCCACCAAAAGACAGGCCTCTGGGGCCAACGTCCTGACTTTC. Amino acid sequence: CASSSTKRQASGANVLTF.

The chain carries TRBV12-5 and TRBJ2-3; D gene uncertain. The CDR3 extends over 13 amino acids. The V end lost 7 bases, the J end lost 5 bases, and 13 bases lay between the germline ends. Germline V CDR1 and CDR2: LGHNT, FRNRAP. In nucleotides, the CDR3 is TGTGCTAGTGCCCCCGCAGTCGAAGATACGCAGTATTTT. Amino acid sequence: CASAPAVEDTQYF.

The sample holds a few counts of this clonotype. This rearrangement joins TRBV12-3 or TRBV12-4 to TRBJ2-5, with TRBD1 matching 8 bases. This CDR3 is 17 amino acids long. V dropped 7 bases and J dropped 4; count of bases not matched to a gene: 17. The CDR3 region is CASTLSGGAGLRETQYF. The CDR3 DNA reads TGTGCCAGCACTCTCTCAGGGGGCGCTGGGTTGCGAGAGACCCAGTACTTC.

This clonotype was seen repeatedly, ten times or more. The V call is TRBV7-2, the J call TRBJ1-5; D is unresolved. The CDR3 runs 15 residues. CDR1 and CDR2 (germline): SGHTA, FQGNSA. V lost 1 base and J 7 bases, leaving 14 bases between the germline ends. Here the CDR3 DNA reads TGTGCCAGCAGCTTAGATATGGGGTTACGCCAGCCCCAGCATTTT. Its translation: CASSLDMGLRQPQHF.

This clonotype was seen repeatedly, ten times or more. The chain is built from TRBV7-2 and TRBJ2-1; 10 bases match TRBD2. With 3 bases clipped from V and 9 bases from J, the junction kept 8 bases outside the gene matches. The CDR3 is 15 residues long. Per the germline V gene, CDR1 is SGHTA and CDR2 is FQGNSA. CDR3 sequence reads: CASSFTGTSEGEQFF. The CDR3 DNA follows: TGTGCCAGCAGCTTTACCGGGACTAGCGAGGGTGAGCAGTTCTTC.

This clonotype was observed a handful of times. The chain is built from TRBV27 and TRBJ2-1; D may be TRBD2 (5 bases). V was clipped by 3 bases and J by 9 bases, with 15 bases between them. The CDR3 length is 14 residues. CDR1 and CDR2 (germline): MNHEY, SMNVEV (reference sequence). CDR3 sequence reads: CASSLSSALSEQFF. CDR3 coding DNA: TGTGCCAGCAGTTTGAGTAGCGCCCTTAGTGAGCAGTTCTTC.

A few counts support this clonotype. The chain uses TRBV3-1 and TRBJ2-5; 8 positions match TRBD2. The CDR3 runs 16 residues. From germline, CDR1 is LGHDT and CDR2 YNNKEL (reference sequence). J lost 7 bases, V lost 1 base, and 11 bases had no gene match. CDR3 sequence (DNA): TGTGCCAGCAGCCAAGGAACTAGCGGCGAGAAAGGGACCCAGTACTTC. This sequence encodes CASSQGTSGEKGTQYF.

This clonotype turned up a few times. At one end the junction does not follow the germline gene, possibly because of a read error. The genes are TRBV29-1 and TRBJ2-3; D is uncertain. CDR3 size: 10 residues. The germline V gene has CDR1 SQVTM and CDR2 ANQGSEA. CDR3 nucleotide sequence: TGCAGCGTTGGTGCAGATCCGCAGTATTTT. It translates to CSVGADPQYF.

The chain recombines TRBV6-6 with TRBJ2-2, with D possibly being TRBD2 (5 bases). CDR1 is MNHNY, CDR2 SVGAGI, per germline (reference sequence). The CDR3 has 13 residues. V was cut by 7 bases and J by 5 bases, with 11 bases left in between. The DNA of the CDR3 is TGTGCCAGCAAACCACTAGATACCGGGGAGCTGTTTTTT. Protein: CASKPLDTGELFF.

Ten or more counts support this clonotype. J is TRBJ2-5 and V is TRBV7-2, with D perhaps given as TRBD1 or TRBD2 (5 bases each). CDR3 length equals 15 residues. The germline V gene has CDR1 SGHTA and CDR2 FQGNSA. Trimming left V 4 bases short and J 2 bases short, with 14 bases between. This CDR3 reads CASSSAGTGQETQYF. CDR3 sequence (DNA): TGTGCCAGCAGCTCAGCCGGGACGGGGCAAGAGACCCAGTACTTC.

This clonotype was counted only a few times. The genes are TRBV29-1 and TRBJ2-5; perhaps TRBD2 as D (5 bases). Germline V lookup: CDR1 SQVTM, CDR2 ANQGSEA. Trimming pared 6 bases from V and 3 bases from J, leaving 11 bases between. The CDR3 spans 12 residues. The chain's CDR3 is CSVGLFEETQYF. The CDR3 nucleotides read TGCAGCGTCGGACTGTTTGAAGAGACCCAGTACTTC. Full variable domain (outside the CDR3, taken from reference TRBV29-1 and TRBJ2-5): SAVISQKPSRDICQRGTSLTIQCQVDSQVTMMFWYRQQPGQSLTLIATANQGSEATYESGFVIDKFPISRPNLTFSTLTVSNMSPEDSSIYLCSVGLFEETQYFGPGTRLLVL.

The chain carries TRBV7-6 and TRBJ1-5; TRBD1 matches 7 bases. This CDR3 comprises 16 residues. Trimming removed 4 bases from V and 2 bases from J; junction bases left unmatched: 8. Germline assignment: CDR1 SGHVS and CDR2 FNYEAQ. CDR3 coding DNA: TGTGCCAGCAGCTCCTACAGGGGTTCGGGCAATCAGCCCCAGCATTTT. Amino acid sequence: CASSSYRGSGNQPQHF.

The V and J genes are TRBV6-6 and TRBJ2-3, with 8 bases lining up with TRBD2. Trimming at V came to 5 bases and at J to 2 bases, leaving 12 bases not matched to a gene. The CDR3 length is 17 residues. Germline V CDR1 and CDR2: MNHNY, SVGAGI (reference sequence). The CDR3 region has the DNA TGTGCCAGCAGTATTGGGAGAACTAGCGGAACCACAGATACGCAGTATTTT. It codes for CASSIGRTSGTTDTQYF.

The rearrangement links TRBV4-1 to TRBJ1-4; 8 nucleotides agree with TRBD1. CDR1 and CDR2 from the germline V gene are MGHRA and YSYEKL. The CDR3 is made up of 15 amino acids. The trim removed 2 bases at V and 8 bases at J, leaving 7 bases unmatched. The CDR3 sequence: CASSQRDRLLEKLFF. CDR3 DNA: TGCGCCAGCAGCCAAAGGGACAGGTTGCTAGAAAAACTGTTTTTT.

This chain joins TRBV7-9 and TRBJ2-3; unclear D gene. There are 16 residues in the CDR3. V gave up 1 base and J gave up 1 base, with 12 bases separating them. CDR1 and CDR2 from the germline V gene are SEHNR and FQNEAQ (reference sequence). CDR3 region: CASSLGVYMGTDTQYF. CDR3 DNA sequence: TGTGCCAGCAGCTTAGGGGTCTACATGGGCACAGATACGCAGTATTTT. Variable domain in full (rest from reference TRBV7-9 and TRBJ2-3): DTGVSQNPRHKITKRGQNVTFRCDPISEHNRLYWYRQTLGQGPEFLTYFQNEAQLEKSRLLSDRFSAERPKGSFSTLEIQRTEQGDSAMYLCASSLGVYMGTDTQYFGPGTRLTVL.

This clonotype was observed at least ten times. The chain couples TRBV7-2 to TRBJ2-3; 13 bases match TRBD2. J gave up 4 bases and V 5 bases, and 6 bases lay outside the gene matches. CDR3 size: 16 residues. CDR1 is SGHTA and CDR2 is FQGNSA in the germline V gene. This CDR3 is CASSTGTSGVADTQYF. In DNA, the CDR3 is TGTGCCAGCAGCACTGGGACTAGCGGGGTAGCAGATACGCAGTATTTT.